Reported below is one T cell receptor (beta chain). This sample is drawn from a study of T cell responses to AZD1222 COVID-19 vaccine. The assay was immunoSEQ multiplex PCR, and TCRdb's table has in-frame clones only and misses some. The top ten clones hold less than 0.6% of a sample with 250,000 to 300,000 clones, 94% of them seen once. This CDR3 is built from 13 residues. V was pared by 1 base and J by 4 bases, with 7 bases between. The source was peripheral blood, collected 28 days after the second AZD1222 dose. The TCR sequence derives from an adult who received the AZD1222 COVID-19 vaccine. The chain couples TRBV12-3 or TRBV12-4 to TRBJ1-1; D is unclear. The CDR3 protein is CASSLEPSTEAFF. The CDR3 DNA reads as TGTGCCAGCAGTTTAGAACCCTCCACTGAAGCTTTCTTT.